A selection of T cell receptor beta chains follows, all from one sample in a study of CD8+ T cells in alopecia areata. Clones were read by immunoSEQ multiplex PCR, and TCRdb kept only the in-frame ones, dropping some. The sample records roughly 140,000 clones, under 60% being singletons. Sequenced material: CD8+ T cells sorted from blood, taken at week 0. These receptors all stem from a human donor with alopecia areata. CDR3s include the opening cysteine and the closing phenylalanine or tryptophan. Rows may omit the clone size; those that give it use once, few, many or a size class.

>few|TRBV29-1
CSVGDRDTYEQYF
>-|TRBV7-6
CASSPSSGGTIQETQYF
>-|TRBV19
CASSSHIGTSGDNEQFF
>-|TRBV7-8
CASSAPPVGDTQYF
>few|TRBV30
CAWSVQETQYF
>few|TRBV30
CAWRGRDRGPRGAFF
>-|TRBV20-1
CSAREVDEAFF
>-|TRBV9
CASSVEGVNYGYTF
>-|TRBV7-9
CASSPGTGASVGELFF
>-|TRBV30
CAYSPRTGGANTIYF